This T cell receptor beta chain was recovered during a study of shared T cell receptors in the human thymus. Per the germline V gene, CDR1 is MDHEN and CDR2 is SYDVKM. V was clipped by 6 bases and J by 7 bases; unmatched bases: 9. The CDR3 is 14 residues long. TCRdb's copy holds only in-frame clones and misses some; the assay was immunoSEQ multiplex PCR. The sample holds some 400,000 clones; 95% are singletons and the top ten take about 0.02%. This clone was seen more than once but under ten times. The sequence was obtained from a human donor. The chain carries TRBV28 and TRBJ1-5; 7 nucleotides line up with TRBD1. The sample consisted of thymocytes. CDR3 amino acids: CASRLTGSGQPQHF. The DNA of the CDR3 is TGTGCCAGCAGATTGACAGGGAGTGGGCAGCCCCAGCATTTT.